This TCR beta chain was profiled in a study of T cell changes during pregnancy in multiple sclerosis. Clones were read by immunoSEQ multiplex PCR, and TCRdb kept only the in-frame ones, dropping some. The sample holds approximately 100,000 clones, approximately 90% seen once. Germline trimming cut 5 bases from V and 4 bases from J; bases unmatched to any gene: 7. This CDR3 has 14 amino acids. Germline values: CDR1 MNHEY, CDR2 SMNVEV (reference sequence). This specimen was peripheral blood, taken after pregnancy. The chain uses TRBV27 and TRBJ1-2, with 7 bases lining up with TRBD1. The TCR comes from a female donor with multiple sclerosis, enrolled in a pregnancy study. CDR3 region: CASSLTGSSYGYTF. CDR3 bases: TGTGCCAGCAGTCTGACAGGGTCGAGCTATGGCTACACCTTC.